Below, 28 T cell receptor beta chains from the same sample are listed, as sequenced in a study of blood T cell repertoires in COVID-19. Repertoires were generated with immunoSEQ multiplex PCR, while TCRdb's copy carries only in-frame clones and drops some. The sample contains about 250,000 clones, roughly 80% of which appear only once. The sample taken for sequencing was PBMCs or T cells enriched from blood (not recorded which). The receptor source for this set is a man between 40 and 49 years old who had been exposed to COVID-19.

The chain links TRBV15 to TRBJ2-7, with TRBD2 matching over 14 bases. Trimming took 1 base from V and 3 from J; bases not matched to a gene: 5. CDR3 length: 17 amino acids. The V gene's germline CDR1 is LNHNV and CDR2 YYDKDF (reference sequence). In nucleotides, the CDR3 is TGTGCCACCAGCAGAGGCGGACTAGCGGGAGGAGGCTACGAGCAGTACTTC. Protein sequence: CATSRGGLAGGGYEQYF.

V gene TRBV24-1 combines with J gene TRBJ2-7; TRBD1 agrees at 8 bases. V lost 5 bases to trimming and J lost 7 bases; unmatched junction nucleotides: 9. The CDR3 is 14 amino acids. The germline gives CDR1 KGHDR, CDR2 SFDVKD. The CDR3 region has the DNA TGTGCCACCAGTGTTACAGGGGGTACGAGTGAGCAGTACTTC. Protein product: CATSVTGGTSEQYF.

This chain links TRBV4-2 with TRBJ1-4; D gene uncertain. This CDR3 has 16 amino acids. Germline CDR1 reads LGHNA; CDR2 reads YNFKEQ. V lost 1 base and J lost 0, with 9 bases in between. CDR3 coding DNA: TGTGCCAGCAGCCAAGTGGCCCGTGCAACTAATGAAAAACTGTTTTTT. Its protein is CASSQVARATNEKLFF.

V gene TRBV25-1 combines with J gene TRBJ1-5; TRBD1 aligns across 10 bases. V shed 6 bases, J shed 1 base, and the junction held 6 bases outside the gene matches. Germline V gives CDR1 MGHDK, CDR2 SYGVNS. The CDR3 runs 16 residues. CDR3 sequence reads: CASSSTGGRSNQPQHF. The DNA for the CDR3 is TGTGCCAGCAGCTCGACAGGGGGCAGAAGCAATCAGCCCCAGCATTTT.

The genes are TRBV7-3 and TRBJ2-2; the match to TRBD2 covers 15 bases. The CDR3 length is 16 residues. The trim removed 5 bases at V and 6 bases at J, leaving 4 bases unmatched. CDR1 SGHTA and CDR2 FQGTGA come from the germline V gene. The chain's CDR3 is CASSPWTSGRAGELFF. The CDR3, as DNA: TGTGCCAGCAGCCCATGGACTAGCGGGAGGGCCGGGGAGCTGTTTTTT.

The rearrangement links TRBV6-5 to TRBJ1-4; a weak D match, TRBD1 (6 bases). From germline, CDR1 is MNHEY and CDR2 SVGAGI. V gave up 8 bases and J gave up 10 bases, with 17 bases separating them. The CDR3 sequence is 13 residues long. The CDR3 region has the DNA TGTGCCAGCGAGGGGGGGCAAGACGGAAAACTGTTTTTT. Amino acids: CASEGGQDGKLFF.

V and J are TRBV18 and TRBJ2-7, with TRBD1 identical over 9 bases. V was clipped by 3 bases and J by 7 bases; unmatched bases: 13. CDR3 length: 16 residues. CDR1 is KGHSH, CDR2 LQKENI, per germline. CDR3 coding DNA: TGTGCCAGCTCACCGCCGTTTGGGACAGGGCTGGGTGAGCAGTACTTC. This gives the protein CASSPPFGTGLGEQYF.

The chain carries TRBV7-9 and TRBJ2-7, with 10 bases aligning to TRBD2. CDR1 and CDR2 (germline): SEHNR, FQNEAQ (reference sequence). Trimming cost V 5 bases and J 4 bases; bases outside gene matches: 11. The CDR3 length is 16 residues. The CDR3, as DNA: TGTGCCAGCAGCGCCTCGAGCGGGAGGGGGTCTTACGAGCAGTACTTC. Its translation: CASSASSGRGSYEQYF.

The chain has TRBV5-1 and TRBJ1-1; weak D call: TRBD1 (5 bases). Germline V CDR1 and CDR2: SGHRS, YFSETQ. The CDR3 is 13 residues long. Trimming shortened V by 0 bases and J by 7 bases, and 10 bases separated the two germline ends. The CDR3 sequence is CASSLDRSLEAFF. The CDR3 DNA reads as TGCGCCAGCAGCTTGGACAGGTCCCTTGAAGCTTTCTTT.

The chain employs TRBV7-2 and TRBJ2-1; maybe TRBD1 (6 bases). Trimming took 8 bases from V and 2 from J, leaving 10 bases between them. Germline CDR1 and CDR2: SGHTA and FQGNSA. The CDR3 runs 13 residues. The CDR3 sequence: CASHRDTYNEQFF. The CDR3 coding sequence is TGTGCCAGCCACAGGGACACCTACAATGAGCAGTTCTTC.

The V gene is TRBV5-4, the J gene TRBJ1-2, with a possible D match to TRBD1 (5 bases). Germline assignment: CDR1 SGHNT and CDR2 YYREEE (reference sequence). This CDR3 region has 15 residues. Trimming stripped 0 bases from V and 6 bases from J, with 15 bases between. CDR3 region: CASSLVRDSSHGYTF. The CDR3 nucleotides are TGTGCCAGCAGCTTGGTCCGGGACTCAAGCCATGGCTACACCTTC.

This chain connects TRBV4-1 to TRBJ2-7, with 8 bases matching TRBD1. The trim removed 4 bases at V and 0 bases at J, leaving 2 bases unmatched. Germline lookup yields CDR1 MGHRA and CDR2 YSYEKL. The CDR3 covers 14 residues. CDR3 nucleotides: TGCGCCAGCAGCCGCACAGGGGGCTCCTACGAGCAGTACTTC. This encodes CASSRTGGSYEQYF.

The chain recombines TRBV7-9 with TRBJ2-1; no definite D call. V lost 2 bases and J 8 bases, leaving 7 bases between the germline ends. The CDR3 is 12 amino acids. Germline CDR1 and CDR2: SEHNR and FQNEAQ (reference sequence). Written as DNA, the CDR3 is TGTGCCAGCAGCTTAATGGGCGATGAGCAGTTCTTC. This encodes CASSLMGDEQFF.

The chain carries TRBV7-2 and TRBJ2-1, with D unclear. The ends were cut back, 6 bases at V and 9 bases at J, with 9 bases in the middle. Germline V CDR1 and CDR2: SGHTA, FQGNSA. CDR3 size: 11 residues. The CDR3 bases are TGTGCCAGCAGAAACTCGGGTGAGCAGTTCTTC. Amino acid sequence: CASRNSGEQFF.

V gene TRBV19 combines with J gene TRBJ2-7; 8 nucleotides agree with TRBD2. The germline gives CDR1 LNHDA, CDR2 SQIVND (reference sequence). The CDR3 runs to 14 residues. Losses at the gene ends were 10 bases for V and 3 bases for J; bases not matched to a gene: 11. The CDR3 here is CANPPPTSDYEQYF. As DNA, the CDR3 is TGTGCCAACCCGCCGCCGACTAGCGACTACGAGCAGTACTTC.

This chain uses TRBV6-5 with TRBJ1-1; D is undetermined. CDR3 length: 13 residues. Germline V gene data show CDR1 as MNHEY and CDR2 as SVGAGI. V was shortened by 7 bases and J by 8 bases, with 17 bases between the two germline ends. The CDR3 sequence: CASTSDGSGEAFF. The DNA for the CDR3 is TGTGCCAGCACCTCGGACGGCTCGGGAGAAGCTTTCTTT.

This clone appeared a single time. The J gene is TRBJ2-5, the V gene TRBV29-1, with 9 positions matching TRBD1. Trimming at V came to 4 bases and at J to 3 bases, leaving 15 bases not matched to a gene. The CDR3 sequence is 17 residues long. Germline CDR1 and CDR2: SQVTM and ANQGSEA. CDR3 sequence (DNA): TGCAGCGTTGTACAGGGGGCTCCTCGCTCCGGCAAAGAGACCCAGTACTTC. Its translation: CSVVQGAPRSGKETQYF.

The CDR3 DNA is TGTGCCTGGAAGGGGCAGGGAAACTACGAGCAGTACTTC. It codes for CAWKGQGNYEQYF. The V call is TRBV30, the J call TRBJ2-7, with D possibly matching TRBD1 (5 bases). CDR3 size: 13 residues. Germline CDR1 and CDR2: GTSNPN and SVGIG (reference sequence). The ends were cut back, 4 bases at V and 3 bases at J, with 13 bases in the middle.

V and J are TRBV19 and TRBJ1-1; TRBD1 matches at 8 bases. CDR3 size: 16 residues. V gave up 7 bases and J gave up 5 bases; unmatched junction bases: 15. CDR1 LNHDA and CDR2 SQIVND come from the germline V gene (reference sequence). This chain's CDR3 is CASTIAEAGGATEAFF. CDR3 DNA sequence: TGTGCCAGTACCATCGCGGAGGCAGGGGGCGCAACTGAAGCTTTCTTT.

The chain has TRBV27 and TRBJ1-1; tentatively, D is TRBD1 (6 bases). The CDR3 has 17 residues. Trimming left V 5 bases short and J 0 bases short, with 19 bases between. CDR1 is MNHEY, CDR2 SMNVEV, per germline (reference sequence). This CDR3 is CASSPGEWPFMNTEAFF. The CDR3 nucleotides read TGTGCCAGCAGTCCAGGGGAATGGCCCTTCATGAACACTGAAGCTTTCTTT.

Written as DNA, the CDR3 is TGTGCCAGCAGCTTAAACGACAGGGCCAAAAACATTCAGTACTTC. It specifies CASSLNDRAKNIQYF. The rearrangement links TRBV5-8 to TRBJ2-4; perhaps TRBD1 as D (6 bases). V gave up 2 bases and J gave up 1 base, with 10 bases separating them. Germline V gene lookup returns CDR1 SGHTS and CDR2 YDEGEE. The CDR3 runs to 15 residues.

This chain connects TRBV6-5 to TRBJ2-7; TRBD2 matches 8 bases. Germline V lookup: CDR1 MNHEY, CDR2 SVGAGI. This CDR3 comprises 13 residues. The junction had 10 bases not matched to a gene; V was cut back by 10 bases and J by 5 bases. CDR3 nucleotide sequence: TGTGCCATCCTTCCTAGCGGGCAAGACGAGCAGTACTTC. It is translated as CAILPSGQDEQYF.

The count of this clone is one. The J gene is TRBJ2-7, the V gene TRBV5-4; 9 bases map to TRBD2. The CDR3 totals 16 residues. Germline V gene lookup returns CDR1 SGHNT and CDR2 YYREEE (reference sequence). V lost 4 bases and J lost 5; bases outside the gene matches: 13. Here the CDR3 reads CASSPINAGGLNEQYF. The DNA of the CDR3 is TGTGCCAGCAGCCCTATTAACGCGGGAGGGCTTAACGAGCAGTACTTC.

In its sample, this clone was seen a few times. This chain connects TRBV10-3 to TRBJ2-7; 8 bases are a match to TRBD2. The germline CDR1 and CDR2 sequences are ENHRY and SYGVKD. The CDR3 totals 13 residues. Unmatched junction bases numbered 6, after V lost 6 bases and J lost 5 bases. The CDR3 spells CAIRFQLADEQYF. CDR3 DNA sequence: TGTGCCATCAGGTTCCAACTAGCGGACGAGCAGTACTTC.

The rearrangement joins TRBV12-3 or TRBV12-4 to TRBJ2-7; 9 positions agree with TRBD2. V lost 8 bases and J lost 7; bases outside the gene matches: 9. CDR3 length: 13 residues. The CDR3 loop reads CASLLAGAREQYF. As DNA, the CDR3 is TGTGCCAGCTTGTTAGCGGGAGCTCGGGAGCAGTACTTC.

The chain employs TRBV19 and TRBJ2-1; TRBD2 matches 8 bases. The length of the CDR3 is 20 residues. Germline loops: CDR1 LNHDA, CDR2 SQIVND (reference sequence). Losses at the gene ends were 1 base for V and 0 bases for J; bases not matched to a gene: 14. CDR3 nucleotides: TGTGCCAGTAGTATAGGCCCTCGGGTGGCGGGAGGTAGCTCCTACAATGAGCAGTTCTTC. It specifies CASSIGPRVAGGSSYNEQFF.

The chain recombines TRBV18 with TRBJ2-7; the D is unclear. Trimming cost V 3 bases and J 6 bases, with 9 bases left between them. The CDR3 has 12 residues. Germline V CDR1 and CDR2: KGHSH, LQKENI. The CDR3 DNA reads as TGTGCCAGCTCACCGGCGGCGGCCGAGCAGTACTTC. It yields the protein CASSPAAAEQYF.

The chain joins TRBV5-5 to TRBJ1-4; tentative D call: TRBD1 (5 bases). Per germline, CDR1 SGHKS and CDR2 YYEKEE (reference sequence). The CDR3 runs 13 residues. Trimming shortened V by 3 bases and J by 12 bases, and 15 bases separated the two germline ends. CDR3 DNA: TGTGCCAGCAGCTCCCGCGGGGGGAGGGAACTGTTTTTT. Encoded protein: CASSSRGGRELFF.